A selection of T cell receptor beta chains follows, all from one sample in a study of identical twins. Via MiXCR, TCRdb re-called the 5' RACE reads, giving one row per CDR3 protein. Here the sample spans about 340,000 distinct CDR3 sequences, around an eighth being singletons. These same data were also listed under a study on yellow fever vaccine responses in identical twins.

The sequencing sample was made of CD8+ T cells sorted from blood. The origin of the receptors is a woman aged 18-29 years in good health. The CDR3 runs from the conserved cysteine through the conserved F or W. Each record gives: J gene, D gene, clone size, V gene, CDR3 DNA, CDR3 protein. D genes are given only for firm matches. Size is omitted from some rows. Given values are once, few, many or a class for expanded clones.

>TRBJ1-4|TRBD1|NA|TRBV7-9
TGTGCCAGCAGCTTGCCCATCGACAGGGTTCGTGAAAAACTGTTTTTT
CASSLPIDRVREKLFF
>TRBJ1-6|NA|NA|TRBV20-1
TGCAGTGCTTATACAGGGAACAATTCACCCCTCCACTTT
CSAYTGNNSPLHF
>TRBJ2-2|NA|NA|TRBV7-2
TGTGCCAGCAGCCCGTCTACTAGTTATTCCGGGGAGCTGTTTTTT
CASSPSTSYSGELFF
>TRBJ2-3|NA|NA|TRBV20-1
TGCAGTGCTAGAGCGGCGGAGCGGCGATCTTACACAGATACGCAGTATTTT
CSARAAERRSYTDTQYF
>TRBJ2-3|TRBD2|few|TRBV20-1
TGCAGTGCTAGAGGGCCCCTAGCGGGAGCGAGGACAGATACGCAGTATTTT
CSARGPLAGARTDTQYF
>TRBJ2-2|TRBD2|few|TRBV7-6
TGTGCCAGCAGCTTAGCGCGGGCTAGCGGACCCGGGGAGCTGTTTTTT
CASSLARASGPGELFF
>TRBJ1-1|NA|NA|TRBV6-1
TGTGCCAGCAGTGAAGGGGACGCTAGGTATGAAGCTTTCTTT
CASSEGDARYEAFF
>TRBJ2-7|NA|NA|TRBV5-1
TGCGCCAGCAGCCTAAGCGACCACTACGAGCAGTACTTC
CASSLSDHYEQYF
>TRBJ2-2|TRBD2|few|TRBV2
TGTGCCAGCAGTGAAACCCTAGCGGAGTCGAACACCGGGGAGCTGTTTTTT
CASSETLAESNTGELFF
>TRBJ1-1|NA|few|TRBV4-1
TGCGCCAGCAGCCTCGCTCCGGGGACCGCGACTGAAGCTTTCTTT
CASSLAPGTATEAFF
>TRBJ2-4|NA|few|TRBV4-1
TGCGCCAGCAGCCAAGAAGTCGACGGAAAAAACATTCAGTACTTC
CASSQEVDGKNIQYF
>TRBJ2-1|TRBD2|NA|TRBV29-1
TGCAGCGTTGAATTAGCCCTACTAGCGGCATACAATGAGCAGTTCTTC
CSVELALLAAYNEQFF
>TRBJ2-7|NA|few|TRBV4-2
TGTGCCAGCAGCCAATGGAGCGACTACGAGCAGTACTTC
CASSQWSDYEQYF
>TRBJ2-2|NA|few|TRBV2
TGTGCCAGCAGTGAAGATCCAGGGTGGGGCACCGGGGAGCTGTTTTTT
CASSEDPGWGTGELFF
>TRBJ2-7|NA|few|TRBV9
TGTGCCAGCAGCGGGGGAGGGACAGCGATTTCCTACGAGCAGTACTTC
CASSGGGTAISYEQYF
>TRBJ2-3|TRBD2|NA|TRBV5-1
TGCGCCAGCAGCTTGAATGGGGGGGGAACAGATACGCAGTATTTT
CASSLNGGGTDTQYF
>TRBJ2-3|NA|NA|TRBV7-9
TGTGCCAGCAGCCTGGCAGGGGAAGATACGCAGTATTTT
CASSLAGEDTQYF
>TRBJ1-2|NA|many|TRBV7-8
TGTGCCAGCAGCTTAGCGCGTGGAGGACACTATGGCTACACCTTC
CASSLARGGHYGYTF
>TRBJ2-3|TRBD1|few|TRBV20-1
TGCAGTGCTAGAGATGTTTTGGACAGGGGGCAGCTAGATACGCAGTATTTT
CSARDVLDRGQLDTQYF
>TRBJ1-1|NA|NA|TRBV7-2
TGTGCCAGCAGCCCTGGGTGGGGGGCGGGCACTGAAGCTTTCTTT
CASSPGWGAGTEAFF
>TRBJ2-5|TRBD2|many|TRBV20-1
TGCAGTGCACCTAGCGGGAGGATAGAGACCCAGTACTTC
CSAPSGRIETQYF
>TRBJ2-2|NA|NA|TRBV29-1
TGCAGCGCTGGGGAGTTCAACACCGGGGAGCTGTTTTTT
CSAGEFNTGELFF
>TRBJ2-7|TRBD2|few|TRBV7-8
TGTGCCAGCAGCTTATCTTCGGGAGGGAGCGAGCAGTACTTC
CASSLSSGGSEQYF
>TRBJ1-6|NA|few|TRBV25-1
TGTGCCAGCAGTGAAGGGCGGGTAGATAATTCACCCCTCCACTTT
CASSEGRVDNSPLHF
>TRBJ2-7|TRBD2|few|TRBV20-1
TGCAGTGCCAGGGTGTGGATCGGACTAGCGGGCTACGAGCAGTACTTC
CSARVWIGLAGYEQYF
>TRBJ2-3|NA|NA|TRBV27
TGTGCCAGTTACCCCGGACTCTCCAGGGCAGATACGCAGTATTTT
CASYPGLSRADTQYF
>TRBJ2-1|TRBD2|many|TRBV20-1
TGCAGTGCTAAAGGACTAGCGGGAGGGTATGAGCAGTTCTTC
CSAKGLAGGYEQFF
>TRBJ2-7|TRBD2|few|TRBV11-2
TGTGCCAGCAGCTTAGACAAGCGGGAGGGAAAAACCTACGAGCAGTACTTC
CASSLDKREGKTYEQYF
>TRBJ2-2|TRBD2|few|TRBV7-6
TGTGCCAGCAGTTCTCCGACTAGCGGGATTGCCGGGGAGCTGTTTTTT
CASSSPTSGIAGELFF
>TRBJ1-2|NA|NA|TRBV21-1
TGTGCCAGCAGCAGTCGGACAGACGATAACTATGGCTACACCTTC
CASSSRTDDNYGYTF
>TRBJ1-5|NA|few|TRBV10-3
TGTGCCATCAGTGACGGAAGCAATCAGCCCCAGCATTTT
CAISDGSNQPQHF
>TRBJ2-1|NA|few|TRBV20-1
TGCAGTGCTAGTGGGCAGAACTACAATGAGCAGTTCTTC
CSASGQNYNEQFF
>TRBJ2-1|NA|NA|TRBV29-1
TGCAGCGCAGTCTGGGGCCCTCGGAATGAGCAGTTCTTC
CSAVWGPRNEQFF
>TRBJ2-1|NA|few|TRBV6-1
TGTGCCAGCTCGAAGGAGGGCCTCTCCTACAATGAGCAGTTCTTC
CASSKEGLSYNEQFF
>TRBJ2-1|TRBD2|few|TRBV6-1
TGTGCCAGCAGTCTAGCGGGAGAGATCCGGCAGTTCTTC
CASSLAGEIRQFF
>TRBJ2-3|TRBD2|few|TRBV28
TGTGCCAGCACTCCGGGAGGGGGTACCCCAGATACGCAGTATTTT
CASTPGGGTPDTQYF
>TRBJ2-4|NA|NA|TRBV3-1
TGTGCCAGCAGCCATTCCGGGGGCCGAAACATTCAGTACTTC
CASSHSGGRNIQYF
>TRBJ2-1|NA|NA|TRBV28
TGTGCCAGTTGGCTAAGCGGTAACAATGAGCAGTTCTTC
CASWLSGNNEQFF
>TRBJ2-1|NA|few|TRBV5-5
TGTGCCAGCAGCTGGGGGGGGGCTTCCTACAATGAGCAGTTCTTC
CASSWGGASYNEQFF
>TRBJ2-6|NA|few|TRBV27
TGTGCCAGCAGTTTGGAACAGCCCTCTGGGGCCAACGTCCTGACTTTC
CASSLEQPSGANVLTF